This T cell receptor (beta chain) was identified in a study of blood T cell repertoires in COVID-19. About the study: Donors in the United States, Italy and Spain gave samples during acute or convalescent COVID-19. PBMCs, B-cell-depleted T cells, or T cells provided the cDNA or gDNA that made up the material.

Per the authors' pipeline: For nucleated cells, counts were estimated from reference gene primer amplification. Profiled with immunoSEQ multiplex PCR; TCRdb holds only in-frame clones, not every one. V, J and clone size were drawn from that table, and D and trimming were deduced from the DNA. The sample has tens of thousands of clones, roughly 80% seen once; the top ten hold about 14%. Germline values: CDR1 KGHSY, CDR2 FQNENV. The CDR3 is 15 amino acids. V gave up 0 bases and J gave up 2 bases, with 7 bases separating them. The sequencing sample was made of peripheral blood. This receptor was identified in a human donor with acute or convalescent COVID-19. The donor label of this sample is uncertain. This sequence joins TRBV16 and TRBJ2-2, with a tentative D call TRBD2 (6 bases). As DNA, the CDR3 is TGTGCCAGCAGCCAATCGGGGGGAAACACCGGGGAGCTGTTTTTT. It encodes CASSQSGGNTGELFF.